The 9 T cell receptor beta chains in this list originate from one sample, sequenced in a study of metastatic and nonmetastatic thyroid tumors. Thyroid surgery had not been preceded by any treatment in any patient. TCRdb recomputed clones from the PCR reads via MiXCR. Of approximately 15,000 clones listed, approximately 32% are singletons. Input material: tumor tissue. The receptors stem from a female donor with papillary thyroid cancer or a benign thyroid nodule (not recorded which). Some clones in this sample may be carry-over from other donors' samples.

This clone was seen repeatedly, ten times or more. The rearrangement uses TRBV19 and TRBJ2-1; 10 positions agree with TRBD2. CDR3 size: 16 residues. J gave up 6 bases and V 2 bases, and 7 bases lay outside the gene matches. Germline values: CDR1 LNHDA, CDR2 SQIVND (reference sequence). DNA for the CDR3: TGTGCCAGTAGTATAAGTCTAGCGGGAGCACGCAATGAGCAGTTCTTC. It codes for CASSISLAGARNEQFF.

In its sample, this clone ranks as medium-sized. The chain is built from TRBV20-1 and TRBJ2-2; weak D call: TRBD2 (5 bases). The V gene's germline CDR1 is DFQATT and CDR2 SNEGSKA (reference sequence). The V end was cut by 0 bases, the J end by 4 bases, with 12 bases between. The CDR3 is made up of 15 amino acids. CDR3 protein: CSARDPERPTGELFF. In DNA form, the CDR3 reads TGCAGTGCTAGAGATCCGGAGCGGCCCACCGGGGAGCTGTTTTTT.

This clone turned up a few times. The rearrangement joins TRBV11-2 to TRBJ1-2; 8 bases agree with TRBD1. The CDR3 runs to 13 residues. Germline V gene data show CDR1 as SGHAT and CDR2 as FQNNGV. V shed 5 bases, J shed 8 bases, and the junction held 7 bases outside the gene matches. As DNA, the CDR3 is TGTGCCAGCAGCCTGGACAGGGCAGGGGGCTACACCTTC. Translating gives CASSLDRAGGYTF.

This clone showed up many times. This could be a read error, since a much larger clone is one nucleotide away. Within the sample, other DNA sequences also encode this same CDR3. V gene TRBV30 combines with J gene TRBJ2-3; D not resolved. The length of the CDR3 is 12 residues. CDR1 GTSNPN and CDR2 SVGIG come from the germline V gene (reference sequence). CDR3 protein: CAWSPGTDTQYF. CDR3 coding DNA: TGTGCCTGGAGTCCGGGCACAGATACGCAGTATTTC.

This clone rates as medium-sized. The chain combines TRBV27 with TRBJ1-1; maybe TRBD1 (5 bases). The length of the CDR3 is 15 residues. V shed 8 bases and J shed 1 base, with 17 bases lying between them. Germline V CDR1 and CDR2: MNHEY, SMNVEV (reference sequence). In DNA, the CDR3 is TGTGCCAGCCAACAGGACCTTATACCGAACACTGAAGCTTTCTTT. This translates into CASQQDLIPNTEAFF.

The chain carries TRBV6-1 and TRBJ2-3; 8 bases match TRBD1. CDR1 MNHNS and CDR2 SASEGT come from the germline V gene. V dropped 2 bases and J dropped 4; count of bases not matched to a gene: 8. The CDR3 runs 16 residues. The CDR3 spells CASSESPGQASDTQYF. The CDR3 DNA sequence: TGTGCCAGCAGTGAATCCCCGGGACAGGCCTCAGATACGCAGTATTTT.

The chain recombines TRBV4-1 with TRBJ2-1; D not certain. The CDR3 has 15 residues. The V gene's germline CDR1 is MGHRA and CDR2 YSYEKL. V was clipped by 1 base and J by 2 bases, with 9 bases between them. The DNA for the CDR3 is TGCGCCAGCAGCCAAGCGGGCTCGACCTACAATGAGCAGTTCTTC. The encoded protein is CASSQAGSTYNEQFF.

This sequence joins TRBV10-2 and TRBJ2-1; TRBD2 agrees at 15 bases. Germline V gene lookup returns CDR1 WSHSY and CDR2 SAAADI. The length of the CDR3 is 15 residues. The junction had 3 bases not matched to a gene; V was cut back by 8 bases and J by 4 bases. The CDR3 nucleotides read TGCGCCAGCGGACTAGCGGGAGGGCCGTACAATGAGCAGTTCTTC. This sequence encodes CASGLAGGPYNEQFF.

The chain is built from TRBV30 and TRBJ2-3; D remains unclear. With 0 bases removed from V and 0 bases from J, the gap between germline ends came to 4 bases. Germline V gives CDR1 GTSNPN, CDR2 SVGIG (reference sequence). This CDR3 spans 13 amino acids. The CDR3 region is CAWSVSSTDTQYF. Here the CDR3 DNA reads TGTGCCTGGAGTGTGTCGAGCACAGATACGCAGTATTTT.